This is a list of T cell receptor beta chains from one sample in a study of blood T cells in healthy people across ages. TCRdb re-called the 5' RACE reads through MiXCR, storing one row per CDR3 protein. The sample includes about 1.1 million distinct CDR3 sequences, roughly two fifths of them seen just once. The sample was blood. Receptors were obtained from a man between 18 and 35 years old in good health. Each CDR3 is given with its conserved first and last residue. D genes are given only for firm matches. Some rows have no size entry. The others give once, few or many, or a class for an expanded clone.

j_gene,v_gene,d_gene,abundance,CDR3nt,CDR3aa
TRBJ1-2,TRBV4-3,TRBD1,few,TGCGCCAGCAGCCGGGACAGCTTTAACTATGGCTACACCTTC,CASSRDSFNYGYTF
TRBJ2-1,TRBV30,.,.,TGTGCCTGGAGTTTTCAGAACAATGAGCAGTTCTTC,CAWSFQNNEQFF
TRBJ2-3,TRBV20-1,.,few,TGCAGTGCTCCCACGGACGGGGGTACGCAGTATTTT,CSAPTDGGTQYF
TRBJ2-3,TRBV3-1,TRBD2,few,TGTGCCAGCAGCCAGCGGGGGTCCACAGATACGCAGTATTTT,CASSQRGSTDTQYF
TRBJ2-5,TRBV6-5,.,few,TGTGCCAGCAGCGTCTCGGGCGGGCAGCAAGAGACCCAGTACTTC,CASSVSGGQQETQYF
TRBJ2-5,TRBV7-2,TRBD2,few,TGTGCCAGTCGAGCGGGGTTCTCGGCGGAGACCCAGTACTTC,CASRAGFSAETQYF
TRBJ1-5,TRBV12-3/TRBV12-4,.,.,TGTGCCAGCAGCGGACACGGCAATCAGCCCCAGCATTTT,CASSGHGNQPQHF
TRBJ2-7,TRBV7-8,TRBD1,few,TGTGCCAGCAGCTTAACGGACAGGGGACCATACGAGCAGTACTTC,CASSLTDRGPYEQYF
TRBJ2-1,TRBV9,.,.,TGTGCCAGCAGCACATGCGAACGGGCCAACTACAATGAGCAGTTCTTC,CASSTCERANYNEQFF
TRBJ2-2,TRBV5-1,TRBD2,few,TGCGCCAGCAGCATGAGGACTAGGGTCACCGGGGAGCTGTTTTTT,CASSMRTRVTGELFF
TRBJ2-7,TRBV6-2/TRBV6-3,.,few,TGTGCCAGCAGCCCAGCCGGACTTAACTACGAGCAGTACTTC,CASSPAGLNYEQYF
TRBJ1-6,TRBV12-3/TRBV12-4,.,.,TGTGCCAGTGCCAGGGGAAATTCACCCCTCCACTTT,CASARGNSPLHF
TRBJ2-3,TRBV20-1,.,.,TGCAGTGCTTCATGGGGCTCTAGCACAGATACGCAGTATTTT,CSASWGSSTDTQYF
TRBJ1-1,TRBV4-1,TRBD1,.,TGCGCCAGCAGCCAAACGACAGGGGTGAACACTGAAGCTTTCTTT,CASSQTTGVNTEAFF
TRBJ2-1,TRBV12-3/TRBV12-4,TRBD2,.,TGTGCCAGCAGTACCCCGGGACTAGCAGATGAGCAGTTCTTC,CASSTPGLADEQFF
TRBJ1-5,TRBV7-9,.,few,TGTGCCAGCAGCTCGGTCAGCAATCAGCCCCAGCATTTT,CASSSVSNQPQHF
TRBJ1-5,TRBV7-2,.,once,TGTACCAGCAGCTTACACGGGACCAATCAGCCCCAGCATTTT,CTSSLHGTNQPQHF
TRBJ2-1,TRBV2,.,.,TGTGCCAGCGGGGTGGGAGTCGGTGAGCAGTTCTTC,CASGVGVGEQFF
TRBJ1-1,TRBV10-3,TRBD1,.,TGTGCCATCGGGGGGACAGGGGGCTGGACTGAAGCTTTCTTT,CAIGGTGGWTEAFF
TRBJ2-3,TRBV12-3/TRBV12-4,.,many,TGTGCCAGCAGTTTGACACTAGGCCCAGATACGCAGTATTTT,CASSLTLGPDTQYF
TRBJ2-2,TRBV27,TRBD2,many,TGTGCCAGCAGTTCGGGGACTAGCCCGATCACCGGGGAGCTGTTTTTT,CASSSGTSPITGELFF
TRBJ2-2,TRBV11-2,TRBD2,few,TGTGCCAGCAGCTTAGATTATCGCGGGGGGACCCCCGGGGAGCTGTTTTTT,CASSLDYRGGTPGELFF
TRBJ2-1,TRBV7-2,.,many,TGTGCCAGCAGCTTCTTGGGCGTCTACAATGAGCAGTTCTTC,CASSFLGVYNEQFF
TRBJ1-2,TRBV28,TRBD1,few,TGTGCCAGCCTTTTACAGGGGGCCTTCTATGGCTACACCTTC,CASLLQGAFYGYTF
TRBJ2-1,TRBV24-1,TRBD1,.,TGTGCCACCAGCTCAACCCGGGACAGTCACAATGAGCAGTTCTTC,CATSSTRDSHNEQFF
TRBJ2-3,TRBV5-1,.,.,TGCGCCAGCAGCTTAAGGACATCAGATACGCAGTATTTT,CASSLRTSDTQYF
TRBJ2-3,TRBV9,.,.,TGTGCCAGCAGCGTAGCGGGACGGCACACAGATACGCAGTATTTT,CASSVAGRHTDTQYF
TRBJ2-6,TRBV10-3,TRBD1,.,TGTGCCGTCCGGCCGGGACAGGGCATCTCTGGGGCCAACGTCCTGACTTTC,CAVRPGQGISGANVLTF
TRBJ1-2,TRBV29-1,.,.,TGCAGCGTTGAAGAAGGGAGTTTTAACTATGGCTACACCTTC,CSVEEGSFNYGYTF
TRBJ2-7,TRBV6-5,.,few,TGTGCCAGCAGCCCCCCGGAAGGGCTTTTTCCCTACGAGCAGTACTTC,CASSPPEGLFPYEQYF
TRBJ2-5,TRBV6-2/TRBV6-3,TRBD2,.,TGTGCCAGCAGCAGAAGCGGGGTACAAGAGACCCAGTACTTC,CASSRSGVQETQYF
TRBJ2-1,TRBV7-8,.,.,TGTGCCAGCAGCTCTAGGGTACAGGGGACTAACAATGAGCAGTTCTTC,CASSSRVQGTNNEQFF
TRBJ2-3,TRBV3-1,TRBD1,.,TGTGCCAGCAGCCCGCTCGACAGGGACGCAGATACGCAGTATTTT,CASSPLDRDADTQYF
TRBJ1-4,TRBV6-2/TRBV6-3,.,.,TGTGCCAGCAGTTCCGGACCAAGCCTCGCAACTAATAAAAAACTGTTTTTT,CASSSGPSLATNKKLFF
TRBJ2-5,TRBV7-8,TRBD2,few,TGTGCCAGCAGCTTAGCGATAGCGGGGGGCCAGCAAGAGACCCAGTACTTC,CASSLAIAGGQQETQYF
TRBJ2-7,TRBV6-6,TRBD2,.,TGTGCCAGCAGTCCGGGAGGGATAAGCTCCTACGAGCAGTACTTC,CASSPGGISSYEQYF
TRBJ2-2,TRBV6-5,.,few,TGTGCCAGCAGTATAAGGACCAACCCCGGGGAGCTGTTTTTT,CASSIRTNPGELFF
TRBJ2-2,TRBV27,.,.,TGTGCCAGCAGTCCAGCTCTGGCCCGAAACACCGGGGAGCTGTTTTTT,CASSPALARNTGELFF
TRBJ2-1,TRBV4-2,TRBD2,few,TGTGCCAGCACCCAAGATGGGGGACTAGGCACCTACAATGAGCAGTTCTTC,CASTQDGGLGTYNEQFF
TRBJ1-2,TRBV7-2,.,.,TGTGCCAGCAGCCCAGGGTCGGGGCAAATCTATGGCTACACCTTC,CASSPGSGQIYGYTF
TRBJ2-5,TRBV19,.,few,TGTGCCAGTAGTATATCAGGCCTGAAGACCCAGTACTTC,CASSISGLKTQYF
TRBJ2-7,TRBV19,TRBD1,few,TGTGCCAGTAGTTTATCATATCGGGGTAGAAGGGACAGCTACGAGCAGTACTTC,CASSLSYRGRRDSYEQYF
TRBJ1-4,TRBV7-9,.,.,TGTGCCAGCAGCCTAACGGGGAGACGGAGGCCTAATGAAAAACTGTTTTTT,CASSLTGRRRPNEKLFF
TRBJ2-3,TRBV20-1,.,.,TGCAGTGCTAGACCCGGAACTAGCACAGATACGCAGTATTTT,CSARPGTSTDTQYF
TRBJ2-5,TRBV10-3,TRBD1,once,TGTGCCATCAGTGAAGGGGGACAGCGGAAATACAATGAGCAGTACTTC,CAISEGGQRKYNEQYF
TRBJ2-5,TRBV7-2,.,.,TGTGCCAGCAGCTTAGATTCAGGGTTCCAAGAGACCCAGTACTTC,CASSLDSGFQETQYF
TRBJ2-4,TRBV21-1,.,few,TGTGCCAGCAGCGCCGACAGGCCCTCGCCAAACATTCAGTACTTC,CASSADRPSPNIQYF
TRBJ1-2,TRBV20-1,TRBD1,.,TGCAGTGCGCCGAGGGACAGGGGATCATATGGCTACACCTTC,CSAPRDRGSYGYTF
TRBJ1-1,TRBV7-2,TRBD1,.,TGTGCCAGCAGCTTATATCGGACAGGGGGGGACACTGAAGCTTTCTTT,CASSLYRTGGDTEAFF
TRBJ2-3,TRBV11-2,.,few,TGTGCCAGCAGCGCCTACAGGAAGGATACGCAGTATTTT,CASSAYRKDTQYF
TRBJ2-7,TRBV5-6,TRBD2,few,TGTGCCAGCAGCTTGACTAGCGGGATCCACGAGCAGTACTTC,CASSLTSGIHEQYF
TRBJ2-7,TRBV7-8,.,.,TGTGCCAGCACCCCTCAGGCGGGTGGGGGAGAGGAGCAGTACTTC,CASTPQAGGGEEQYF
TRBJ2-2,TRBV4-3,TRBD1,.,TGCGCCAGCAGCCAAGAGCCGGGACAGGCTAACACCGGGGAGCTGTTTTTT,CASSQEPGQANTGELFF
TRBJ2-7,TRBV6-1,.,few,TGTGCCAGCAGTGAACTCCAGGGGGGGACACCCTACGAGCAGTACTTC,CASSELQGGTPYEQYF
TRBJ1-1,TRBV4-1,.,few,TGCGCCAGCAGCCCATCAACAGGGTCCTACACTGAAGCTTTCTTT,CASSPSTGSYTEAFF
TRBJ1-2,TRBV12-3/TRBV12-4,.,.,TGTGCCAGCAGTTTCGGTCAGCGGAGATTCTATGGCTACACCTTC,CASSFGQRRFYGYTF